Many counts were recorded for the clone carrying this TCR beta chain. This record belongs to a study of T cells in Graves' hyperthyroidism and ophthalmopathy. Across 18 months, stable Graves' hyperthyroidism was marked by no progression to ophthalmopathy. Exclusion followed for patients with uncontrolled infection, other autoimmune disease, pregnancy or lactation. Clinicians diagnosed patients from clinical symptoms, serum thyroxine and TRAb, thyroid ultrasound and orbital computed tomography. The source material, RNA transcripts, was used to amplify TCR beta CDR3 regions. The HTBI set primed first-round TCR CDR3 RT-PCR. TCRdb reprocessed the multiplex PCR reads with MiXCR, giving one entry per CDR3 protein. Counted here are around 480,000 distinct CDR3 sequences, approximately 15% occurring once; the ten biggest clones make up over 15%. CDR3 length: 14 amino acids. J was trimmed by 9 bases and V by 5 bases; bases with no gene match: 10. CDR1 is MDHEN, CDR2 SYDVKM, per germline.

The rearrangement links TRBV28 to TRBJ1-5; 7 nucleotides agree with TRBD1. The receptor was derived from a woman younger than 30 with Graves' hyperthyroidism. Sequencing was carried out using blood. The CDR3 DNA follows: TGTGCCAGCAGTCCACAAGACAGGGACGGGCCCCAGCATTTT. This translates into CASSPQDRDGPQHF.